This record looks at one T cell receptor (beta chain) sequence and its context. Germline V CDR1 and CDR2: SNHLY, FYNNEI. V dropped 4 bases and J dropped 1 base, with 6 bases sitting between them. The CDR3 contains 13 residues. The sample originates from a study of blood T cell repertoires in COVID-19. Study information: Sites across the United States, Italy and Spain contributed samples from acute and convalescent COVID-19.

Produced via immunoSEQ multiplex PCR; TCRdb's table is partial and in-frame only. The repertoire consists of about 160,000 clones, with 80% occurring once and the leading ten covering 3% to 4%. Enrolled through a virtual design, the participants were between about 18 and 100 years of age and came from about two dozen US areas. Recovered participants had two consecutive negative NP/OP PCR tests, healthcare professional clearance, or symptom resolution. The V call is TRBV2, the J call TRBJ2-3; D is uncertain. This sequence was found in a woman in her fifties or sixties who had recovered from COVID-19. The sequencing input was PBMCs or T cells enriched from blood (not recorded which). In DNA, the CDR3 is TGTGCCAGCAGTGCCGAGGGCACAGATACGCAGTATTTT. It yields the protein CASSAEGTDTQYF.